This is a list of T cell receptor beta chains from one sample in a study of blood T cells in healthy people across ages. TCRdb redid the calling of the 5' RACE reads with MiXCR, one entry per CDR3 protein. Here the sample spans around 710,000 distinct CDR3 sequences, 40% to 45% being singletons. The sequencing sample was made of blood. The source of these receptors is a woman aged 55-75 years in good health. The CDR3 runs from the conserved cysteine through the conserved F or W. Fields, in order: J gene, D gene, clone size, V gene, CDR3 DNA, CDR3 protein. D genes are given only for firm matches. Some rows mark clone size as missing; the rest say once, few, many or name a class of expanded clone.

j_gene: TRBJ2-3
d_gene: NA
abundance: NA
v_gene: TRBV2
CDR3nt: TGTGCCAGCAGGGTCCTAGGACAGTCCACAGATACGCAGTATTTT
CDR3aa: CASRVLGQSTDTQYF

j_gene: TRBJ2-1
d_gene: NA
abundance: many
v_gene: TRBV5-1
CDR3nt: TGCGCCAGCAGCTTGGTTGCAGGCGAAACTTACAATGAGCAGTTCTTC
CDR3aa: CASSLVAGETYNEQFF

j_gene: TRBJ1-1
d_gene: NA
abundance: NA
v_gene: TRBV27
CDR3nt: TGTGCCAGCAGTCGCTCTGGTAATTTGAACACTGAAGCTTTCTTT
CDR3aa: CASSRSGNLNTEAFF

j_gene: TRBJ2-7
d_gene: NA
abundance: few
v_gene: TRBV18
CDR3nt: TGTGCCAGCTCACCTTACGCGGCAGGGAGTACCTACGAGCAGTACTTC
CDR3aa: CASSPYAAGSTYEQYF

j_gene: TRBJ2-1
d_gene: NA
abundance: few
v_gene: TRBV3-1
CDR3nt: TGTGCCAGCAGCCAAGATCTTAGTCAGGGTCTCACTGAGCAGTTCTTC
CDR3aa: CASSQDLSQGLTEQFF

j_gene: TRBJ2-7
d_gene: TRBD1
abundance: many
v_gene: TRBV13
CDR3nt: TGTGCCAGCAGCCGCCGGGACAGCTACGAGCAGTACTTC
CDR3aa: CASSRRDSYEQYF

j_gene: TRBJ2-3
d_gene: TRBD2
abundance: NA
v_gene: TRBV3-1
CDR3nt: TGTGCCAGCAGCCAAAGCGGGAGGGCCGCAGATACGCAGTATTTT
CDR3aa: CASSQSGRAADTQYF

j_gene: TRBJ2-7
d_gene: TRBD1
abundance: NA
v_gene: TRBV20-1
CDR3nt: TGCAGTGCCCCGGGGCCGGGACAGAGCTCCTACAATGAGCAGTACTTC
CDR3aa: CSAPGPGQSSYNEQYF

j_gene: TRBJ2-5
d_gene: NA
abundance: many
v_gene: TRBV7-7
CDR3nt: TGTGCTAGCAGCTTAGGACAGAGGTCCGAGACCCAGTACTTC
CDR3aa: CASSLGQRSETQYF

j_gene: TRBJ1-1
d_gene: NA
abundance: NA
v_gene: TRBV7-3
CDR3nt: TGTGCCAGCAGCTTCAACCCGAACACTGAAGCTTTCTTT
CDR3aa: CASSFNPNTEAFF

j_gene: TRBJ2-7
d_gene: TRBD2
abundance: NA
v_gene: TRBV27
CDR3nt: TGTGCCAGCAGTGGCCTGGGACTAGCGGTCTACGAGCAGTACTTC
CDR3aa: CASSGLGLAVYEQYF

j_gene: TRBJ1-2
d_gene: NA
abundance: NA
v_gene: TRBV28
CDR3nt: TGTGCCAGCAGTTCGGACGCAAATGGCTACACCTTC
CDR3aa: CASSSDANGYTF

j_gene: TRBJ1-1
d_gene: NA
abundance: NA
v_gene: TRBV2
CDR3nt: TGTGCCAGCAGTGAAGACAGGGACACTGAAGCTTTCTTT
CDR3aa: CASSEDRDTEAFF

j_gene: TRBJ2-3
d_gene: NA
abundance: few
v_gene: TRBV3-1
CDR3nt: TGTGCCAGCAGCCAGGTTCTAGGGGGAGATACGCAGTATTTT
CDR3aa: CASSQVLGGDTQYF

j_gene: TRBJ1-2
d_gene: NA
abundance: few
v_gene: TRBV20-1
CDR3nt: TGCAGTGCTAGAAGGGATAATTATGGCTACACCTTC
CDR3aa: CSARRDNYGYTF

j_gene: TRBJ1-5
d_gene: NA
abundance: many
v_gene: TRBV5-1
CDR3nt: TGCGCCAGCAGCCTGGACGGAAATCAGCCCCAGCATTTT
CDR3aa: CASSLDGNQPQHF

j_gene: TRBJ1-2
d_gene: NA
abundance: NA
v_gene: TRBV2
CDR3nt: TGTGCCAGCAGTGACCCGACCGAAGCTAACTATGGCTACACCTTC
CDR3aa: CASSDPTEANYGYTF

j_gene: TRBJ2-2
d_gene: NA
abundance: few
v_gene: TRBV13
CDR3nt: TGTGCCAGCAGCTTAGGGACAGCCTACACCGGGGAGCTGTTTTTT
CDR3aa: CASSLGTAYTGELFF

j_gene: TRBJ2-2
d_gene: TRBD2
abundance: NA
v_gene: TRBV7-3
CDR3nt: TGTGCCAGCAGACCTACTAGCGTGAACACCGGGGAGCTGTTTTTT
CDR3aa: CASRPTSVNTGELFF

j_gene: TRBJ2-4
d_gene: TRBD2
abundance: many
v_gene: TRBV5-1
CDR3nt: TGCGCCAGCAGCTTGGAGGCTAGCGGAGGCAAAAACATTCAGTACTTC
CDR3aa: CASSLEASGGKNIQYF

j_gene: TRBJ2-7
d_gene: TRBD1
abundance: once
v_gene: TRBV6-4
CDR3nt: TGTGCCAGCAGTTCTCCAGGACAGGGGGATGTCTACGAGCAGTACTTC
CDR3aa: CASSSPGQGDVYEQYF

j_gene: TRBJ2-1
d_gene: TRBD2
abundance: NA
v_gene: TRBV5-1
CDR3nt: TGCGCCAGCAGCTTGGGGACCGGGACTAGCGGCCTGTACAATGAGCAGTTCTTC
CDR3aa: CASSLGTGTSGLYNEQFF

j_gene: TRBJ1-1
d_gene: NA
abundance: once
v_gene: TRBV4-3
CDR3nt: TGCGCCAGCAGCCAAGAATTAGGGGACACCACTGAAGCTTTCTTT
CDR3aa: CASSQELGDTTEAFF

j_gene: TRBJ2-7
d_gene: NA
abundance: many
v_gene: TRBV10-3
CDR3nt: TGTGCCATCAGTCTGGTGGGGGCCCACGAGCAGTACTTC
CDR3aa: CAISLVGAHEQYF

j_gene: TRBJ2-5
d_gene: NA
abundance: once
v_gene: TRBV7-8
CDR3nt: TGTGCCAGCAGCTTTGGGGCTTTGACGGGGGAGACCCAGTACTTC
CDR3aa: CASSFGALTGETQYF

j_gene: TRBJ1-5
d_gene: TRBD1
abundance: few
v_gene: TRBV9
CDR3nt: TGTGCCAGCAGCGGTGGGACAGATCATCAGCCCCAGCATTTT
CDR3aa: CASSGGTDHQPQHF

j_gene: TRBJ1-5
d_gene: NA
abundance: NA
v_gene: TRBV6-2/TRBV6-3
CDR3nt: TGTGCCAGCAGTTACCGACCACGTGTGAGGGGAGGAGATCAGCCCCAGCATTTT
CDR3aa: CASSYRPRVRGGDQPQHF

j_gene: TRBJ1-5
d_gene: TRBD1
abundance: NA
v_gene: TRBV3-1
CDR3nt: TGTGCCAGCAGCCAGACAGGGTGGGATCAGCCCCAGCATTTT
CDR3aa: CASSQTGWDQPQHF

j_gene: TRBJ2-1
d_gene: TRBD1
abundance: many
v_gene: TRBV29-1
CDR3nt: TGCAGCGTTGAAGGGGGACAGCGTACGGGTGAGCAGTTCTTC
CDR3aa: CSVEGGQRTGEQFF

j_gene: TRBJ2-2
d_gene: NA
abundance: few
v_gene: TRBV6-6
CDR3nt: TGTGCCAGCAGTTTATCCGCCGGGGAGCTGTTTTTT
CDR3aa: CASSLSAGELFF

j_gene: TRBJ1-1
d_gene: NA
abundance: few
v_gene: TRBV3-1
CDR3nt: TGTGCCAGCAGCCAAGACCGGGCGATTAACACTGAAGCTTTCTTT
CDR3aa: CASSQDRAINTEAFF

j_gene: TRBJ2-7
d_gene: NA
abundance: NA
v_gene: TRBV27
CDR3nt: TGTGCCAGTCAGGTCGGGGCCCTGGGCGAGCAGTACTTC
CDR3aa: CASQVGALGEQYF

j_gene: TRBJ1-5
d_gene: NA
abundance: NA
v_gene: TRBV7-8
CDR3nt: TGTGCCAGCAGCTTGAAAGGGGGATGGCAGCCCCAGCATTTT
CDR3aa: CASSLKGGWQPQHF